This T cell receptor (beta chain) appears in the sequencing data of a study of T cells expressing NK-cell markers. The V gene's germline CDR1 is LGHNA and CDR2 YNFKEQ. The CDR3 contains 12 residues. TCRdb reprocessed the 5' RACE reads and stores each CDR3 protein as one record, lacking DNA. The sample includes about 150,000 distinct CDR3 sequences. V is TRBV4-2 and J is TRBJ2-1; the D call from TCRdb, TRBD1, cannot be confirmed without DNA. The TCR comes from a woman between 50 and 59 years old in good health. The sequenced sample was blood T cells: a sorted CD56 or NKG2C T cell subset, CD4+ or CD8+ T cells, or bulk PBMC T cells (not recorded which). The CDR3 loop reads CASRSWGNEQFF.